This T cell receptor (beta chain) was retrieved from a study of shared clonotypes between healthy human individuals. CD45RO-negative cells were positively selected for CCR7, leaving out terminally differentiated effector memory CD45RA+ cells. Repertoires were generated with immunoSEQ multiplex PCR, while TCRdb's copy carries only in-frame clones and drops some. The table lists millions of clones, roughly 91% of them singletons. As regards this clone: Other DNA sequences in the same sample also yield this CDR3.

Germline CDR1 is LNHDA and CDR2 is SQIVND (reference sequence). The length of the CDR3 is 15 residues. Trimming removed 3 bases at V and 3 bases at J, with 12 bases between. The source of this sequence is a man between 18 and 29 years old in good health. Some clones in this sample may be carry-over from other donors' samples. The rearrangement uses TRBV19 and TRBJ1-3, with a tentative D call TRBD1 (6 bases). The sample comprised naive CD8+ T cells from PBMCs. The CDR3 DNA reads TGTGCCAGTAGTATTGGTACAGGGAGTGGAAACACCATATATTTT. Translating gives CASSIGTGSGNTIYF. The full variable domain, in which reference TRBV19 and TRBJ1-3 provide the parts outside the CDR3, is DGGITQSPKYLFRKEGQNVTLSCEQNLNHDAMYWYRQDPGQGLRLIYYSQIVNDFQKGDIAEGYSVSREKKESFPLTVTSAQKNPTAFYLCASSIGTGSGNTIYFGEGSWLTVV.